This T cell receptor beta chain was observed in a study of molecular identifiers for immune sequencing clone quantification. CDR1 and CDR2 from the germline V gene are GTSNPN and SVGIG (reference sequence). The length of the CDR3 is 14 residues. Losses at the gene ends were 0 bases for V and 4 bases for J; bases not matched to a gene: 3. One entry per CDR3 protein, called by TCRdb with MiXCR from the PCR reads. Counted here are about 10,000 distinct CDR3 sequences, approximately 20% occurring once; the ten biggest clones make up approximately 1.7%. This TCR derives from a human donor in good health. Some libraries in this study had Jurkat cell RNA spiked in. The V and J genes are TRBV30 and TRBJ2-7; 10 positions agree with TRBD1. What was sequenced was naive CD8+ T cells from blood, with Jurkat cell RNA spiked in. Subset denoted: FACS-sorted CD8+CD4-CCR7+CD45RA+ naive T cells. The DNA of the CDR3 is TGTGCCTGGAGTGTCGGGACAGGGGCATACGAGCAGTACTTC. It yields the protein CAWSVGTGAYEQYF.